This T cell receptor beta chain was sequenced in a study of T cells in Graves' hyperthyroidism and ophthalmopathy. Over 18 months, lack of ophthalmopathy progression marked Graves' hyperthyroidism as stable. The TCR beta CDR3 regions underwent amplification using RNA transcripts as the source. During a first-round RT-PCR of the TCR CDR3, the HTBI primer set was used. TCRdb itself ran the multiplex PCR reads through MiXCR, one entry per CDR3 protein. The data hold over 700,000 distinct CDR3 sequences, with over 35% observed a single time. Comment on this clonotype: Its antigen is unidentified.

Notes on the study in general: Most clonotypes expanded in thyroid above 0.001 were likewise present in blood.

The source of this sequence is a woman between 35 and 50 years old with Graves' hyperthyroidism. Sequencing input: blood.

The CDR3 bases are TGCAGCGTTGAGGCTGCTGGAGGGGAGCTGTTTTTT. This sequence encodes CSVEAAGGELFF. The chain uses TRBV29-1 and TRBJ2-2; D ambiguous. Germline CDR1 and CDR2: SQVTM and ANQGSEA. The CDR3 totals 12 residues. V lost 3 bases and J 8 bases, leaving 10 bases between the germline ends.